These T cell receptor beta chains were read from a single sample in a study of T cell repertoires in cytomegalovirus infection. Their specific antigens are unknown. TCRdb called the reads again in MiXCR, with one record for every CDR3 protein. Here the sample spans roughly 160,000 distinct CDR3 sequences, 20% to 25% being singletons. The specimen comprised CD8+ T cells from cultured PBMCs, sampled from culture after CMV antigen stimulation. These TCRs come from a human donor in good health (CMV status not recorded). Some clones in this sample may be carry-over from other donors' samples. Each CDR3 is given without its conserved first and last residue. Fields, in order: V gene, D gene, J gene, CDR3 protein. The D gene is left open where the match is weak.

V gene: TRBV9
D gene: -
J gene: TRBJ2-3
CDR3 protein: ASSSSASTDTQY

V gene: TRBV9
D gene: -
J gene: TRBJ2-7
CDR3 protein: ASSENRDSRSYEQY

V gene: TRBV4-1
D gene: -
J gene: TRBJ2-7
CDR3 protein: ASSQAGQSSYEQY

V gene: TRBV4-3
D gene: TRBD2
J gene: TRBJ2-3
CDR3 protein: ASSLTSGGRTDTQY

V gene: TRBV12-5
D gene: -
J gene: TRBJ2-7
CDR3 protein: ASGLSSYEQY

V gene: TRBV6-5
D gene: TRBD1
J gene: TRBJ1-1
CDR3 protein: ASSYSTGGLEAF

V gene: TRBV6-2/TRBV6-3
D gene: -
J gene: TRBJ2-1
CDR3 protein: ATTDSYNEQF

V gene: TRBV7-9
D gene: -
J gene: TRBJ2-4
CDR3 protein: ASSGNRGTTKNIQY

V gene: TRBV12-3/TRBV12-4
D gene: -
J gene: TRBJ1-6
CDR3 protein: ASSLTGPGSPLH

V gene: TRBV4-1
D gene: TRBD1
J gene: TRBJ1-1
CDR3 protein: ASSQSPDREAEAF

V gene: TRBV6-2/TRBV6-3
D gene: -
J gene: TRBJ1-2
CDR3 protein: ASSYGDAY

V gene: TRBV12-3/TRBV12-4
D gene: TRBD2
J gene: TRBJ2-5
CDR3 protein: ASSFRLAGSFETQY

V gene: TRBV7-9
D gene: TRBD1
J gene: TRBJ1-1
CDR3 protein: ASSPLLRDRGYLNTEAF

V gene: TRBV7-9
D gene: -
J gene: TRBJ2-1
CDR3 protein: ASSLGGGAYNEQF

V gene: TRBV4-3
D gene: -
J gene: TRBJ1-6
CDR3 protein: ASSQGDSNSPLH

V gene: TRBV7-3
D gene: TRBD1
J gene: TRBJ1-1
CDR3 protein: ASSRGQGRGEAF

V gene: TRBV6-5
D gene: -
J gene: TRBJ2-7
CDR3 protein: ASAGSEAYEQY

V gene: TRBV4-1
D gene: TRBD1
J gene: TRBJ2-2
CDR3 protein: ASSHGQDSGELF

V gene: TRBV7-2
D gene: TRBD1
J gene: TRBJ1-5
CDR3 protein: ASSLEAGQGGQPQH

V gene: TRBV5-1
D gene: -
J gene: TRBJ2-5
CDR3 protein: ASSSSTQETQY

V gene: TRBV7-2
D gene: TRBD1
J gene: TRBJ2-3
CDR3 protein: ASSLEGTGGPDTQY

V gene: TRBV4-1
D gene: TRBD1
J gene: TRBJ2-2
CDR3 protein: ASSQEGTGHTGELF

V gene: TRBV7-2
D gene: -
J gene: TRBJ1-2
CDR3 protein: ASSLEAAPQVGGYT

V gene: TRBV6-1
D gene: TRBD2
J gene: TRBJ2-1
CDR3 protein: ASRRLSGGTYNEQF

V gene: TRBV7-2
D gene: -
J gene: TRBJ2-3
CDR3 protein: ATSRGRGIADTQY

V gene: TRBV7-9
D gene: TRBD1
J gene: TRBJ1-2
CDR3 protein: ASSLSTGGASVNYGYT

V gene: TRBV4-1
D gene: -
J gene: TRBJ1-6
CDR3 protein: ASSQGGGSPLH

V gene: TRBV7-2
D gene: -
J gene: TRBJ1-2
CDR3 protein: ASSTNRIRYGYT

V gene: TRBV7-2
D gene: -
J gene: TRBJ2-7
CDR3 protein: ASSSGLDPGYEQY

V gene: TRBV6-1
D gene: -
J gene: TRBJ2-7
CDR3 protein: ASSERGGRRIEQY

V gene: TRBV6-2/TRBV6-3
D gene: -
J gene: TRBJ2-7
CDR3 protein: ASSDGTRSLYEQY